This T cell receptor beta chain was found in a study of graft-versus-host responses after intestinal transplantation (dated by TCRdb to the early 2020s). Regarding the study in general: Multivisceral, liver-intestinal, or isolated intestinal transplants were received by the recipients. Anti-thymocyte globulin induction was given to all recipients, followed by maintenance tacrolimus and steroids for two to four years. Graft-versus-host and host-versus-graft alloreactive T cell clones were tracked in the graft, circulation and bone marrow after intestinal transplantation using bulk TCR-beta CDR3 sequencing. Alloreactive clones were identified by sequencing pre-transplant mixed lymphocyte reaction products and comparing these products with unstimulated pre-transplant donor and recipient T cells. Of the roughly 25 intestinal transplant recipients enrolled in the cohort, one of whom was a retransplant, a few patients without pretransplant specimens were excluded. Donor T cell macrochimerism was defined as a peak of at least 4% donor T cells among recipient peripheral blood mononuclear cells. Samples from a few later patients were sequenced in-house on an Illumina MiSeq with MiXCR processing rather than by the commercial service.

This clone has only a few counts. Nothing much larger sits one base from this clone, and base qualities are not available. The study at large found these results: The relatively low number and heterogeneity of intestinal transplant patients limited the conclusions. GvH clones were detected in recipient bone marrow, and some of these GvH clones were observed earlier in ileal mucosa or blood, consistent with an intestinal mucosal origin. Patients with donor T cell macrochimerism had high GvH to HvG T cell clonal ratios in their allografts. Early after transplant, peak levels of circulating GvH clones were associated with declines in HvG clones.

The sample's time point label, decoded: cells obtained before transplantation from donor or recipient. Mixed lymphocyte reactions plated about 200,000 CFSE-labeled pre-transplant responders with about 200,000 irradiated violet-dye-labeled stimulators and were cultured for roughly 6 days. After the mixed lymphocyte reaction, proliferating CD3+CD4+CFSE-low and CD3+CD8+CFSE-low responder cells were FACS-sorted on a BD Influx sorter. Libraries were built with the immunoSEQ multiplex PCR assay. For most patients, genomic DNA was isolated with the Qiagen DNeasy Blood and Tissue Kit and sent frozen to Adaptive Biotechnologies for TCR sequencing. For most patients, genomic DNA was subjected to high-throughput TCR-beta CDR3 sequencing by Adaptive Biotechnologies. Processing in the source paper ran as follows. TCR sequencing data were retrieved from Adaptive's ImmunoSEQ software for around 20 patients, whereas a few other patients were processed with MiXCR and VDJtools. To correct CD4 versus CD8 sorting errors, sequences present in both subsets at a frequency ratio below 5:1 were removed. CDR3 nucleotide sequences shared between donor and recipient were removed because the origin of such sequences could not be assigned. At least 2-fold expansion over unstimulated cells and a minimum CFSE-low frequency of 0.002% (template counts) or 0.001% (read counts) were required for clones to be classified as alloreactive. A clone was considered mappable if detected in the sequenced pre-transplant spleen, lymph node, or MLR CFSE-low populations of the donor or recipient. Cumulative frequency of alloreactive clones was calculated as a percentage of all sequences weighted by copy number. The immuneACCESS repertoire file appears here via TCRdb, limited to in-frame rearrangements. These files lack a portion of the clones; in checked studies, under half of the deficit traces to unresolved V genes, and the cause of the others is not known. The D gene and trimming were derived from the DNA, and the V and J assignments and clone size from that table. The sample table records about 15,000 clones; about 27% of these occur just once. Of the sample, under 5% is held by the ten largest clones.

Relative to germline, V is missing 5 bases and J is missing 0 bases, with 8 bases of the junction outside any gene match. From the cysteine through the phenylalanine, the CDR3 covers 17 amino acids. Here the CDR3 DNA is all that survives: 51 bases in frame from base 1. In the germline V gene, CDR1 corresponds to SGHRS and CDR2 to YFSETQ. The starting material was alloreactive CD4+ T cells from a mixed lymphocyte reaction culture, obtained before intestinal transplant. Taken with the paper, the label for cell subset or site translates to: CFSE-low proliferating T cells sorted from approximately 6-day pre-transplant mixed lymphocyte reaction (GvH or HvG direction). The chain uses TRBV5-1 and TRBJ2-1; 10 bases in between match TRBD2. This TCR came from a human patient who received an intestinal transplant. At the DNA level, the sequence is TGCGCCAGCAGTACTAAGCGGGAGGGGAGCTCCTACAATGAGCAGTTCTTC. This yields the protein CASSTKREGSSYNEQFF.